A single T cell receptor beta chain is shown here with its context. This sample stems from a study of glioma-infiltrating T cells after dendritic cell vaccination. Primers: 60 V beta forward and 13 J beta reverse. Only in-frame clones appear in the TCRdb table, and some are missing; sequencing was by immunoSEQ multiplex PCR. This sample has fewer than 85,000 clones, with around 90% found just once. Germline V gene lookup returns CDR1 MNHEY and CDR2 SVGAGI. The CDR3 contains 12 residues. V shed 8 bases and J shed 6 bases, with 10 bases lying between them. Specified time point: after dendritic cell vaccination, including at tumor progression/relapse. Blood PBMC samples: pre-vaccination, two weeks post third vaccination, and at tumor progression.

The sequence came from a human donor with glioblastoma. The sequenced sample was blood, obtained after dendritic cell vaccination. The V gene is TRBV6-5, the J gene TRBJ2-2; maybe TRBD2 (7 bases). CDR3 sequence reads: CASGEGAGELFF. CDR3 DNA sequence: TGTGCCAGCGGGGAGGGGGCCGGGGAGCTGTTTTTT.